Below are 7 T cell receptor beta chains sequenced from a single sample in a study of shared clonotypes between healthy human individuals. Generated by immunoSEQ multiplex PCR, the TCRdb table keeps only in-frame clones and is missing some. The table records 1.6 million or so clones, over 95% of them present only once. Input material: naive CD4+ T cells sorted from blood. The sample's subset: CD45RA+ positively selected. These receptors originate from a man aged 30 to 45 in good health.

The J gene is TRBJ1-1, the V gene TRBV6-5; 9 nucleotides agree with TRBD1. Germline V gives CDR1 MNHEY, CDR2 SVGAGI. Trimming cost V 2 bases and J 8 bases; bases outside gene matches: 12. The CDR3 runs 16 residues. Written as DNA, the CDR3 is TGTGCCAGCAGTTACGAAATTACAGGGGGCAAGGCGGAAGCTTTCTTT. It yields the protein CASSYEITGGKAEAFF.

This chain joins TRBV28 and TRBJ1-2; maybe TRBD1 (5 bases). This CDR3 is 13 amino acids long. V gave up 6 bases and J gave up 3 bases, with 11 bases separating them. CDR1 is MDHEN, CDR2 SYDVKM, per germline. The CDR3 loop is CASSPGGYYGYTF. The CDR3 DNA follows: TGTGCCAGCAGCCCCGGGGGGTACTATGGCTACACCTTC.

The J gene is TRBJ2-5, the V gene TRBV9, with 12 bases lining up with TRBD2. The length of the CDR3 is 15 residues. Germline V gene lookup returns CDR1 SGDLS and CDR2 YYNGEE. The J segment lost 4 bases and the V segment lost 3 bases, leaving 4 bases of the junction unmatched. In DNA, the CDR3 is TGTGCCAGCAGCGGACCGGGACTAGCGGGAGAGACCCAGTACTTC. Translated: CASSGPGLAGETQYF.

The rearrangement joins TRBV5-1 to TRBJ2-2; D is possibly TRBD1 or TRBD2 (5 bases each). The CDR3 consists of 14 residues. Trimming removed 9 bases from V and 1 base from J, with 13 bases in between. The germline V gene has CDR1 SGHRS and CDR2 YFSETQ. The CDR3 region is CATTWGWNTGELFF. In DNA, the CDR3 is TGCGCCACCACTTGGGGGTGGAACACCGGGGAGCTGTTTTTT.

The rearrangement uses TRBV6-5 and TRBJ2-7; D is tentatively TRBD1 or TRBD2 (5 bases each). Per the germline V gene, CDR1 is MNHEY and CDR2 is SVGAGI. The CDR3 sequence is 13 residues long. Trimming removed 4 bases at V and 6 bases at J, with 13 bases between. Here the CDR3 reads CASSLFRGVEQYF. The DNA for the CDR3 is TGTGCCAGCAGTTTGTTTAGAGGGGTCGAGCAGTACTTC.

This CDR3 reads CASSRTGVGTPLTGELFF. CDR3 bases: TGTGCCAGCAGCCGGACAGGGGTCGGGACACCGTTGACCGGGGAGCTGTTTTTT. The chain is built from TRBV14 and TRBJ2-2, with TRBD1 matching 9 bases. This CDR3 has 18 amino acids. V shed 4 bases, J shed 5 bases, and the junction held 14 bases outside the gene matches. CDR1 and CDR2 from the germline V gene are SGHDN and FVKESK.

This rearrangement joins TRBV2 to TRBJ1-4; D unclear. Between the trimmed V and J ends, which lost 6 bases and 9 bases, there was a span of 14 bases. In germline, CDR1 is SNHLY, CDR2 FYNNEI. The CDR3 contains 13 residues. The CDR3 DNA follows: TGTGCCAGCAGCCCCGAATCGAGTCAAAAACTGTTTTTT. The encoded protein is CASSPESSQKLFF.